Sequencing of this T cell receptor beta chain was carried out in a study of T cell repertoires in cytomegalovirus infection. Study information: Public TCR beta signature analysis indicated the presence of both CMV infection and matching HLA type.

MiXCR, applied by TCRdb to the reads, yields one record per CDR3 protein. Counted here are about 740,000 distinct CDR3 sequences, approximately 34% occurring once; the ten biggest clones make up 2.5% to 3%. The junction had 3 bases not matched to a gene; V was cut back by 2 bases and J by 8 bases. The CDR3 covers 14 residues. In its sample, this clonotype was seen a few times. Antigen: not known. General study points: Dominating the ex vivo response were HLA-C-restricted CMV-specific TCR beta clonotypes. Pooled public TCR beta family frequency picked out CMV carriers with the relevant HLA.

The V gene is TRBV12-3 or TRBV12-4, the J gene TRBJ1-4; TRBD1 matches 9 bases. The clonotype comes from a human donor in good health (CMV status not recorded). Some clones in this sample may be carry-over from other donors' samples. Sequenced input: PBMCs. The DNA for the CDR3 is TGTGCCAGCAGTTTAATGACAGGGGGAGAAAAACTGTTTTTT. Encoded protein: CASSLMTGGEKLFF.